The T cell receptor (beta chain) under discussion was sequenced for a study of blood T cell repertoires in COVID-19 (dated by TCRdb to the early 2020s). At the level of the whole study: The collaborator samples originated in the United States, Italy and Spain and spanned the acute and convalescent phases of COVID-19. The samples were drawn from the first 160 participants of the ongoing ImmuneRACE study and from 1,200 or so subjects provided by 6 global collaborators. The dataset comprised deeply sampled blood TCRbeta repertoires from subjects exposed to, actively infected with, or recovered from COVID-19. Where available, HLA class I and class II types were taken from metadata supplied by the sample provider and were not determined by assay-based typing. The sample metadata nearly always contained a de-identified subject ID, COVID-19 status, age in years and sex. The material from the prospective study consisted of cDNA or gDNA derived from T cells, B-cell-depleted T cells, or PBMCs. A freely available public database, intended as a resource for researchers studying the immune response to SARS-CoV-2, is where the repertoires were released. Findings and caveats that apply to the study as a whole: Clinical and demographic metadata were provided uncurated, with the amount varying by source and participant.

This clone turned up a few times. It has no known antigen specificity. Base qualities are not at hand, and no much larger clone is one base apart. Samples from volunteer blood donors who had recovered from COVID-19 were contributed by a second Seattle source. The collaborating institutions used their own protocols to collect whole blood in K2EDTA tubes. For TCRbeta analysis, collaborators shipped samples as frozen whole blood, isolated PBMCs, or DNA extracted from either of those sample types. The CDR3 covers 14 residues, taking in both the cysteine and the phenylalanine. Kept here is only the CDR3 DNA, which spans 42 bases and is read in frame from base 1. V is cut back by 5 bases and J by 1 base, with 4 bases in the junction unmatched. CDR1 and CDR2, per the germline V gene (reference sequence), are SSHAT and FNYEAQ. The immunoSEQ Assay, a bias-controlled multiplex PCR, was used to amplify TCRbeta CDR3 regions from genomic DNA. Per the source publication's procedure: The number of nucleated cells in each sample was estimated from the amplification of reference gene primers within the assay. Sequence reads were collapsed and filtered to measure the absolute abundance of every unique TCRbeta CDR3 rearrangement. For each sample, productive Simpson clonality was calculated as the square root of Simpson's diversity index over productive rearrangements. TCRdb obtained this table from immuneACCESS and retained in-frame rearrangements with V and J assigned. These tables miss some clones; where compared with another copy, unresolved V genes account for less than half of the shortfall, and the remainder is unexplained. Clone size and V and J calls were adopted from that table, with D and trimming inferred from the DNA. In this sample the table shows 250,000 or so clones, approximately 92% of which occur a single time. Around 4.6% of the sample goes to the ten largest clones.

The chain is assembled from TRBV7-7 and TRBJ1-1, and TRBD1 aligns with 7 junction nucleotides. The receptor comes from a woman aged 40 to 55 who had recovered from COVID-19. The sample consisted of peripheral blood. The nucleotide sequence is TGTGCCAGCAGCCCCGGGACAGAGAACACTGAAGCTTTCTTT. It encodes CASSPGTENTEAFF.